This T cell receptor (beta chain) was profiled in a study of blood T cell repertoires in COVID-19. Study-level background: Samples came from the United States, Italy and Spain, spanning acute and convalescent COVID-19. T cells, B-cell-depleted T cells, or PBMCs provided the cDNA or gDNA that served as material.

The length of the CDR3 is 16 residues. The ends were cut back, 1 base at V and 1 base at J, with 13 bases in the middle. From germline, CDR1 is SGHVS and CDR2 FQNEAQ. Original methodology: Estimates of nucleated cell counts were drawn from the amplification of reference gene primers. Sequencing was performed with immunoSEQ multiplex PCR; in TCRdb, only in-frame clones are kept and a portion is missing. The V and J calls and clone size come from that table; D and trimming were worked out from the DNA. The sample has over 100,000 clones; 85% are singletons. The source material was peripheral blood. This TCR was sampled from a man aged 35 to 55 with acute or convalescent COVID-19. V and J are TRBV7-8 and TRBJ1-1; D is undetermined. Written as DNA, the CDR3 is TGTGCCAGCAGCTTAGTATCCCAACAGAGGAACACTGAAGCTTTCTTT. This codes for CASSLVSQQRNTEAFF. Full variable domain (rest looked up from reference TRBV7-8 and TRBJ1-1): GAGVSQSPRYKVAKRGQDVALRCDPISGHVSLFWYQQALGQGPEFLTYFQNEAQLDKSGLPSDRFFAERPEGSVSTLKIQRTQQEDSAVYLCASSLVSQQRNTEAFFGQGTRLTVV.